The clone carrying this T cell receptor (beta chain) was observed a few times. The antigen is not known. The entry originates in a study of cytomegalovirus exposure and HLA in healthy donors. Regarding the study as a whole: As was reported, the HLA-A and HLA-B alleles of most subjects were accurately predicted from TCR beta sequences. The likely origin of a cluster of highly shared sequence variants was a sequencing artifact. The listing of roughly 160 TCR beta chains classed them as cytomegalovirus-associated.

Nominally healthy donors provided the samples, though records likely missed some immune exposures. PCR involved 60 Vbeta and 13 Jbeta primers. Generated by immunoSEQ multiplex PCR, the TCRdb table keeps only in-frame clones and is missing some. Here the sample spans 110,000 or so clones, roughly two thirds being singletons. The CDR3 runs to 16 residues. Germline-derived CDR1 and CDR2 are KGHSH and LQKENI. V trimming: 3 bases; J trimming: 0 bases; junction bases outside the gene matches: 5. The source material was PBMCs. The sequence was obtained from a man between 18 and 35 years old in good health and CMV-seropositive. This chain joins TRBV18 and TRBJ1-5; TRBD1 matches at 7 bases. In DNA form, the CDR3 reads TGTGCCAGCTCACCCGACAGGGTTGATAGCAATCAGCCCCAGCATTTT. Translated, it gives CASSPDRVDSNQPQHF.